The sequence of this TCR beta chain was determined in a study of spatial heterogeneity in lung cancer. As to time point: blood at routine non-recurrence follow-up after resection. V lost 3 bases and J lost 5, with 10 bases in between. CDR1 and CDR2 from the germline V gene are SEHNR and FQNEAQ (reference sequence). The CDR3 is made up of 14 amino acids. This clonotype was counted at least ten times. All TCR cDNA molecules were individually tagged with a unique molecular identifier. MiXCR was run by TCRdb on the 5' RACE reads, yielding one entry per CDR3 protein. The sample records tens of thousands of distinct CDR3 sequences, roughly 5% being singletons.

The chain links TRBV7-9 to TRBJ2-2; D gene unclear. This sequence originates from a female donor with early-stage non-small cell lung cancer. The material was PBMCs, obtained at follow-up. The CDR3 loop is CASSFGASTGELFF. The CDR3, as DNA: TGTGCCAGCAGCTTCGGTGCCAGTACCGGGGAGCTGTTTTTT.